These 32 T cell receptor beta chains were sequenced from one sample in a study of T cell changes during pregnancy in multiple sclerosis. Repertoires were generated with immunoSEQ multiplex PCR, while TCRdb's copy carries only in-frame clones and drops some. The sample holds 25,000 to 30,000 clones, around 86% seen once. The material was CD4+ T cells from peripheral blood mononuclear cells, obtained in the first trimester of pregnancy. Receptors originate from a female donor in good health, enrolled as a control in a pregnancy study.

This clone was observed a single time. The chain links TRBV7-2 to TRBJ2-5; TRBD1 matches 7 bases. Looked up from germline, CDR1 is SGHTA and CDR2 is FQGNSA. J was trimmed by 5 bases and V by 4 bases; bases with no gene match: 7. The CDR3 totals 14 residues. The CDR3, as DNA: TGTGCCAGCAGCTCCACCGGGACAGCTGAGACCCAGTACTTC. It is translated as CASSSTGTAETQYF.

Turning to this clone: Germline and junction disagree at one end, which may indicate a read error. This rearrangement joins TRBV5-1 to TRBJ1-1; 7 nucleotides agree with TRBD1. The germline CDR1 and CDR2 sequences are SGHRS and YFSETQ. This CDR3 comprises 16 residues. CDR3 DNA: TGCGCCAGCACCTTGGGAGACAGGGATATGAACACTGAAGCTTTCTTT. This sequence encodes CASTLGDRDMNTEAFF.

DNA for the CDR3: TGTGCCAGCAGTTTATTAGGGGGGGGCTATGGCTACACCTTC. As protein: CASSLLGGGYGYTF. The rearrangement links TRBV28 to TRBJ1-2, with a weak D call TRBD1 (6 bases). The CDR3 contains 14 residues. Germline V gene lookup returns CDR1 MDHEN and CDR2 SYDVKM. Trimming took off 1 base at V and 4 bases at J, with 10 bases between the two ends.

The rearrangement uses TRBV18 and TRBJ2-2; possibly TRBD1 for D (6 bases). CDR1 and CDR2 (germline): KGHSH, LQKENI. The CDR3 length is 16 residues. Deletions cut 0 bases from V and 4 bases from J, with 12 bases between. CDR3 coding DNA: TGTGCCAGCTCACCACCTATTCAGGGGTTCACCGGGGAGCTGTTTTTT. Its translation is CASSPPIQGFTGELFF.

CDR3 sequence: CASGAEYSYEQYF. DNA for the CDR3: TGTGCCAGCGGGGCAGAGTACTCCTACGAGCAGTACTTC. This chain joins TRBV18 and TRBJ2-7; D possibly corresponds to TRBD1 (5 bases). Trimming stripped 8 bases from V and 0 bases from J, with 11 bases between. Germline-derived CDR1 and CDR2 are KGHSH and LQKENI. The CDR3 extends over 13 amino acids.

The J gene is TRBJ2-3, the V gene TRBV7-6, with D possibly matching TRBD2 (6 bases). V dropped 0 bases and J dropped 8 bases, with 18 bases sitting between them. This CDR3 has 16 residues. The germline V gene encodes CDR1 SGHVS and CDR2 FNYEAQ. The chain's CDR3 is CASSLASTTGSGTQYF. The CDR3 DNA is TGTGCCAGCAGCTTAGCGTCGACTACCGGGAGTGGTACGCAGTATTTT.

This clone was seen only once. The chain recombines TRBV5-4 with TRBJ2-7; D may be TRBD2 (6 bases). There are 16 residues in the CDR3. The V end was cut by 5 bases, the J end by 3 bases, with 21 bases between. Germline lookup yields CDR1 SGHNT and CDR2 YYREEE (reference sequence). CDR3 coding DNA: TGTGCCAGCAGACAGGACTACCGGACTGGTTTCTACGAGCAGTACTTC. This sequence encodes CASRQDYRTGFYEQYF. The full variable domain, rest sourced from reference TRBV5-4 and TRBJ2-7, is ETGVTQSPTHLIKTRGQQVTLRCSSQSGHNTVSWYQQALGQGPQFIFQYYREEENGRGNFPPRFSGLQFPNYSSELNVNALELDDSALYLCASRQDYRTGFYEQYFGPGTRLTVT.

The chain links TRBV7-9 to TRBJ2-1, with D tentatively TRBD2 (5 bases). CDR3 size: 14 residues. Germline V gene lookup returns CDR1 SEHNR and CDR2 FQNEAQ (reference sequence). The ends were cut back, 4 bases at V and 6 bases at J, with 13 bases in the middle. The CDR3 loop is CASSSGLTGNEQFF. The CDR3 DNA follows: TGTGCCAGCAGCTCAGGACTGACTGGCAATGAGCAGTTCTTC.

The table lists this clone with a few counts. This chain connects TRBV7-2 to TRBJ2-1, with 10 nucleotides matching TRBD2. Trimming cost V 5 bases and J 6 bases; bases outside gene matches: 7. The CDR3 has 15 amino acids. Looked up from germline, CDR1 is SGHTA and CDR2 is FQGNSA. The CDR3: CASSLQAGGGNEQFF. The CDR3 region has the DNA TGTGCCAGCAGCCTCCAAGCGGGAGGGGGCAATGAGCAGTTCTTC.

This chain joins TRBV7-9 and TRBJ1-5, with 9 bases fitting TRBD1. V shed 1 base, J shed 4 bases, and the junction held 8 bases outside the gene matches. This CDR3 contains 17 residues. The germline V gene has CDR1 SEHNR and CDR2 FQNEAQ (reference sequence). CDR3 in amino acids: CASSLVLGQGSNQPQHF. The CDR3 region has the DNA TGTGCCAGCAGCTTAGTTCTAGGACAGGGGTCTAATCAGCCCCAGCATTTT.

CDR3 DNA: TGTGCCAGCTCGCAGGGGGCCCAAGAGACCCAGTACTTC. It encodes CASSQGAQETQYF. The rearrangement joins TRBV18 to TRBJ2-5, with TRBD1 matching 8 bases. With 6 bases clipped from V and 1 base from J, the junction kept 1 base outside the gene matches. The CDR3 covers 13 residues. The germline gives CDR1 KGHSH, CDR2 LQKENI.

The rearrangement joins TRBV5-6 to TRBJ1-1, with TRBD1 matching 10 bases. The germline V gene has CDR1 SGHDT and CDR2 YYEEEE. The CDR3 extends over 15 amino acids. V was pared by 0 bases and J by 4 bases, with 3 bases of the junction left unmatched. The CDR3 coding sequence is TGTGCCAGCAGCTTGGCGAGACAGGGGGCCACTGAAGCTTTCTTT. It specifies CASSLARQGATEAFF.

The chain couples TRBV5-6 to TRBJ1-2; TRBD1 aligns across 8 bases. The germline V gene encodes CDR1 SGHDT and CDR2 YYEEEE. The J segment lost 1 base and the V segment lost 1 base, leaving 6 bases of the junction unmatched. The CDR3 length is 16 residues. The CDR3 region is CASSLPGTGDNYGYTF. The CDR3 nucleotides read TGTGCCAGCAGCTTGCCCGGGACAGGAGATAACTATGGCTACACCTTC.

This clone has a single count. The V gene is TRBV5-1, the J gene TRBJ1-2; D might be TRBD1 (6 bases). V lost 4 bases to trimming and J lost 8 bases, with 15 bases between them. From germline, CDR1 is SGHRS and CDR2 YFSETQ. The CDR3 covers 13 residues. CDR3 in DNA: TGCGCCAGCAGCCTGAACAGGGACGGGGGCTACACCTTC. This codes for CASSLNRDGGYTF.

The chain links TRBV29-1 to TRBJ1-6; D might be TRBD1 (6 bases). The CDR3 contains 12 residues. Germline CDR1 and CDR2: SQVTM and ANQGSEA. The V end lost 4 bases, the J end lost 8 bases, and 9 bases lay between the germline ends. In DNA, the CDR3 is TGCAGCGTTGGTGAGGGGGATTCACCCCTCCACTTT. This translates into CSVGEGDSPLHF.

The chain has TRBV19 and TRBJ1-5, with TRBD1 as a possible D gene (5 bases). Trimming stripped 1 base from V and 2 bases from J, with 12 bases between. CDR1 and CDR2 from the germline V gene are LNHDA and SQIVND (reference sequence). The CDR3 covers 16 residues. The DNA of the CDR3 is TGTGCCAGTAGTATAGGTAGGCAGGGTGGCAATCAGCCCCAGCATTTT. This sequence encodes CASSIGRQGGNQPQHF.

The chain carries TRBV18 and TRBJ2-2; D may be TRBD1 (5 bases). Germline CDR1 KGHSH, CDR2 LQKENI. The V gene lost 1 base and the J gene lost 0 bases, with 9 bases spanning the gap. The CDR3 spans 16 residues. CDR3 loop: CASSPQDSTNTGELFF. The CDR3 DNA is TGTGCCAGCTCACCACAAGACAGTACGAACACCGGGGAGCTGTTTTTT.

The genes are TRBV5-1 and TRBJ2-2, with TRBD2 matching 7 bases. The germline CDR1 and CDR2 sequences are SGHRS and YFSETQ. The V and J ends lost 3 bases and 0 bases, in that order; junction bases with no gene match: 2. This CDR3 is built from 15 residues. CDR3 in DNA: TGCGCCAGCAGCTGGGGGGGGACGAACACCGGGGAGCTGTTTTTT. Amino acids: CASSWGGTNTGELFF.

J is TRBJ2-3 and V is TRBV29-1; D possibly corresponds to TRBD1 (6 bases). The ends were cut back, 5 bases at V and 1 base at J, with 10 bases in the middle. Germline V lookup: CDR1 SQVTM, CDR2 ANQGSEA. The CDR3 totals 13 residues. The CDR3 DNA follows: TGCAGCGTTCTAGGGGGAGGCACAGATACGCAGTATTTT. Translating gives CSVLGGGTDTQYF.

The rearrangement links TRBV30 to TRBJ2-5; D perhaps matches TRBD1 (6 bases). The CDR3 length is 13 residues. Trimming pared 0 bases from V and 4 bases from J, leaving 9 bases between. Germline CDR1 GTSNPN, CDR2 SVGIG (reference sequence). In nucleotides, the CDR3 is TGTGCCTGGAGTGTGAAAGGGGGAGAGACCCAGTACTTC. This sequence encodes CAWSVKGGETQYF.

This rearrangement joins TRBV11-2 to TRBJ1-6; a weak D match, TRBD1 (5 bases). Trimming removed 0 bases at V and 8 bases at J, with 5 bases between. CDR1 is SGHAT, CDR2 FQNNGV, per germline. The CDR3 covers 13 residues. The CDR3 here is CASSLEGDSPLHF. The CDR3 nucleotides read TGTGCCAGCAGCTTAGAAGGGGATTCACCCCTCCACTTT.

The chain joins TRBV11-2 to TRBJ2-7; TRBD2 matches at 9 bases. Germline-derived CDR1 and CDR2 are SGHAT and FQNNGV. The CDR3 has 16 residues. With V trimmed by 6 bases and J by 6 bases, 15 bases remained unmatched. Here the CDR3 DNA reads TGTGCCAGCAGTTACCTGTCAGCTAGCGGGATATCCGAGCAGTACTTC. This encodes CASSYLSASGISEQYF.

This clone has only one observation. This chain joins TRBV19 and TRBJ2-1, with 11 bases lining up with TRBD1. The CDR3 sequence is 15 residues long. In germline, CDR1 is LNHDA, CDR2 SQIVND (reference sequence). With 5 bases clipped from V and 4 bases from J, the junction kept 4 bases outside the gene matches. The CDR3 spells CASSDGQGAYNEQFF. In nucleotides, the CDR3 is TGTGCCAGTAGTGATGGACAGGGGGCGTACAATGAGCAGTTCTTC.

The CDR3 region is CASSVTAGGPSTQYF. As DNA, the CDR3 is TGTGCCAGTAGTGTTACCGCGGGGGGGCCGAGTACGCAGTATTTT. V and J are TRBV19 and TRBJ2-3, with 9 bases identical to TRBD2. Trimming removed 5 bases from V and 8 bases from J; junction bases left unmatched: 11. The CDR3 totals 15 residues. Germline V gives CDR1 LNHDA, CDR2 SQIVND (reference sequence). Drawing the rest from reference TRBV19 and TRBJ2-3, the complete variable domain is DGGITQSPKYLFRKEGQNVTLSCEQNLNHDAMYWYRQDPGQGLRLIYYSQIVNDFQKGDIAEGYSVSREKKESFPLTVTSAQKNPTAFYLCASSVTAGGPSTQYFGPGTRLTVL.

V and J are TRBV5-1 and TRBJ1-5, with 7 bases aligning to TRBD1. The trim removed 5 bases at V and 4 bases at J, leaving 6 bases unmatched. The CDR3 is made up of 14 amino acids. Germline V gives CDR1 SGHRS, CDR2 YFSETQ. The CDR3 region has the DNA TGCGCCAGCAGTTTCGGGACAGATAATCAGCCCCAGCATTTT. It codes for CASSFGTDNQPQHF.

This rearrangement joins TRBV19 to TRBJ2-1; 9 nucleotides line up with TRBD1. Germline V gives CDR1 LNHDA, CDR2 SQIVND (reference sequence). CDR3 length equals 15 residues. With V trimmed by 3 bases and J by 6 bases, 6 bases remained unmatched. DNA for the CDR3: TGTGCCAGTAGTATCGGGACAGGGAAGAGCAATGAGCAGTTCTTC. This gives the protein CASSIGTGKSNEQFF.

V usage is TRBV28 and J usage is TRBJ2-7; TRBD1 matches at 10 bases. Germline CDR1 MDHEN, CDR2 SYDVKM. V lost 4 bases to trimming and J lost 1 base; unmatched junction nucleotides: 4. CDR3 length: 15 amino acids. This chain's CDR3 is CASSYRDRGSYEQYF. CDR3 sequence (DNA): TGTGCCAGCAGTTACCGGGACAGGGGTTCCTACGAGCAGTACTTC. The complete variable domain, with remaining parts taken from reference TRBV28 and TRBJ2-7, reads DVKVTQSSRYLVKRTGEKVFLECVQDMDHENMFWYRQDPGLGLRLIYFSYDVKMKEKGDIPEGYSVSREKKERFSLILESASTNQTSMYLCASSYRDRGSYEQYFGPGTRLTVT.

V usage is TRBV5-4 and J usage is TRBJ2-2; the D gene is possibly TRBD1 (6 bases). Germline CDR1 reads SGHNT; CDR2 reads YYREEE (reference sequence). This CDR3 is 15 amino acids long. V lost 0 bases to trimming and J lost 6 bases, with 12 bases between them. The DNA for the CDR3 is TGTGCCAGCAGCTTGGGGGGGACACCTTCCGGGGAGCTGTTTTTT. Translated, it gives CASSLGGTPSGELFF.

The CDR3 DNA is TGTGCCAGCAGCCGAAACCGGGACAGTTACGAGCAGTACTTC. It specifies CASSRNRDSYEQYF. The rearrangement links TRBV6-5 to TRBJ2-7; the match to TRBD1 covers 7 bases. In germline, CDR1 is MNHEY, CDR2 SVGAGI. With V trimmed by 6 bases and J by 4 bases, 9 bases remained unmatched. The CDR3 runs 14 residues.

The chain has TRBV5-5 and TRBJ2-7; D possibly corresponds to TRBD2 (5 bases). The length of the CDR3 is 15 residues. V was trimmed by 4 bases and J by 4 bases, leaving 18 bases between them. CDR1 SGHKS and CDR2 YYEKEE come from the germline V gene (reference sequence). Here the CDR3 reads CASSPAEGPSYEQYF. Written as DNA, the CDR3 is TGTGCCAGCAGCCCGGCTGAGGGTCCATCATACGAGCAGTACTTC.

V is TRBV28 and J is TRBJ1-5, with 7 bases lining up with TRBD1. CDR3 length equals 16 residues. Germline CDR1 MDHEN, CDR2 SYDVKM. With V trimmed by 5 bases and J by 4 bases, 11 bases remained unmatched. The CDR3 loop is CASSLRQGPPNQPQHF. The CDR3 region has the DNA TGTGCCAGCAGTCTCCGACAGGGACCCCCTAATCAGCCCCAGCATTTT.

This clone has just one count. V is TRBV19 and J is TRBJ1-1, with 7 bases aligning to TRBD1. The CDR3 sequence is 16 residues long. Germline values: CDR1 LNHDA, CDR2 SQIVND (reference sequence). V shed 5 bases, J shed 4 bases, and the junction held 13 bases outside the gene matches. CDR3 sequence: CASSSPWRGGRTEAFF. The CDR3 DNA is TGTGCCAGTAGTTCGCCTTGGAGAGGGGGCCGCACTGAAGCTTTCTTT.